Sequencing of this TCR beta chain was carried out in a study of shared clonotypes between healthy human individuals. Regarding this clone: What it binds is not known.

Study-level points and caveats: A handful of donors showed sharing of roughly 5% of naive CD4 clonotypes.

CDR3 size: 13 residues. Germline V lookup: CDR1 MDHEN, CDR2 SYDVKM. J lost 9 bases, V lost 0 bases, and 3 bases had no gene match. Assay: immunoSEQ multiplex PCR; the TCRdb copy retains only in-frame clones and omits some. The sample shows 750,000 to 1,000,000 clones, about 91% of them seen only once. Naive CD8 isolation took CD45RO-negative cells positively selected for CCR7 and excluded terminally differentiated effector memory CD45RA+ cells. Sequencing input: naive CD8+ T cells sorted from blood. The clonotype was recovered from a man younger than 45 in good health. The chain is built from TRBV28 and TRBJ2-3; 7 nucleotides line up with TRBD2. CDR3 residues: CASSLWGRETQYF. The CDR3 region has the DNA TGTGCCAGCAGTTTATGGGGGCGGGAGACGCAGTATTTT. Supplemented by reference TRBV28 and TRBJ2-3, the full variable domain reads DVKVTQSSRYLVKRTGEKVFLECVQDMDHENMFWYRQDPGLGLRLIYFSYDVKMKEKGDIPEGYSVSREKKERFSLILESASTNQTSMYLCASSLWGRETQYFGPGTRLTVL.